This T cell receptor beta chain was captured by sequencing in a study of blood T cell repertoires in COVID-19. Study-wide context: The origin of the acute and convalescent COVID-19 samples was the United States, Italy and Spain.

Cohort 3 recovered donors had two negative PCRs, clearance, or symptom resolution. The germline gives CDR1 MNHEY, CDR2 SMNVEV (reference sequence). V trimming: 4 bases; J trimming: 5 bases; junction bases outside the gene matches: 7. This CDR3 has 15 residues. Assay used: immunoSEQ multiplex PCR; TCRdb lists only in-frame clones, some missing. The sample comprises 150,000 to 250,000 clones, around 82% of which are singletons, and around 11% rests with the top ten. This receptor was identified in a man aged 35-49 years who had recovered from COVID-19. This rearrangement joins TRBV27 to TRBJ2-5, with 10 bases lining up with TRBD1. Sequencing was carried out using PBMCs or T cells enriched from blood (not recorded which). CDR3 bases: TGTGCCAGCAGTTACAGACAGGGGGCGTTGGAGACCCAGTACTTC. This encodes CASSYRQGALETQYF.